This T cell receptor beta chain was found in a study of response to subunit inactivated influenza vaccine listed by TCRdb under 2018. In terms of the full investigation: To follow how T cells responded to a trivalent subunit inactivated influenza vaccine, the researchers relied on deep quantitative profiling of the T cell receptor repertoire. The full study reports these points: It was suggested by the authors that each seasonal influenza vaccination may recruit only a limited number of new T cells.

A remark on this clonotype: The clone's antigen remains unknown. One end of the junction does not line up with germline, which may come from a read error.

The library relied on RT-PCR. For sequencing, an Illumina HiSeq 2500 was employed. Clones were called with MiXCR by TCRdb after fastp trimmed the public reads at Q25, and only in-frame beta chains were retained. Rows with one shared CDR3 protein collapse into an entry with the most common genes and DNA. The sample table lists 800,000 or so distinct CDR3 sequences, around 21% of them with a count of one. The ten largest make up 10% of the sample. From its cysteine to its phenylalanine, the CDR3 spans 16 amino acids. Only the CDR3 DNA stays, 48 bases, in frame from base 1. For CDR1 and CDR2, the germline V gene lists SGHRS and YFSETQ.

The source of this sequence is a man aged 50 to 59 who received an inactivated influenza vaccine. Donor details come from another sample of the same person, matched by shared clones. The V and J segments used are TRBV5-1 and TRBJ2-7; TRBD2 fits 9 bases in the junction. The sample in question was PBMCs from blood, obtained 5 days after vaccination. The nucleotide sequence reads TGCGCCAGCAGCTTGGACGCGAGACTAGCGGAGGGCGAGCAGTATTTC. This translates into CASSLDARLAEGEQYF.